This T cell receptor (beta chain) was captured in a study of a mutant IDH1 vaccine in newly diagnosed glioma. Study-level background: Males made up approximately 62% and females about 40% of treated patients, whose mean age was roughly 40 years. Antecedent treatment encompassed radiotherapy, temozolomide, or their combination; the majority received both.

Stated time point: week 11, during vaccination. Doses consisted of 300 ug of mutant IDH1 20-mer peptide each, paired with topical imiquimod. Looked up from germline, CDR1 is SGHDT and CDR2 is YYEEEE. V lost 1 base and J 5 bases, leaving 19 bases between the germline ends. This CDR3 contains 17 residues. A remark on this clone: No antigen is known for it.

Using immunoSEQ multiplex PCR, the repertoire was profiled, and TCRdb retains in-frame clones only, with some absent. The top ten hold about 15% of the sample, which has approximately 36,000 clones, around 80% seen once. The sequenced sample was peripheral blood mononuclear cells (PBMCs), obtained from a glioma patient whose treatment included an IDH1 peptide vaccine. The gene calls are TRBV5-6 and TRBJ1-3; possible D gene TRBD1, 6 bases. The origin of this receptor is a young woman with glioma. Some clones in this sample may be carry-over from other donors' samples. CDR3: CASSLLGGAQRRNTIYF. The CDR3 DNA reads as TGTGCCAGCAGCTTGCTTGGGGGCGCCCAAAGGAGAAACACCATATATTTT.